This TCR beta chain is drawn from a study of identical twins' blood T cells. Study-level findings and limits: Twins shared more top CDR3 clonotypes than unrelated donors did.

Three pairs of healthy female monozygous twins were the donors. Germline V gives CDR1 SGHNT, CDR2 YYREEE (reference sequence). This CDR3 is built from 15 residues. Deletions cut 4 bases from V and 2 bases from J, with 16 bases between. Comment on this clonotype: Its antigen is unidentified.

TCRdb independently ran MiXCR on the 5' RACE reads; one entry per CDR3 protein. The repertoire holds roughly 380,000 distinct CDR3 sequences, with roughly 30% as singletons. This TCR came from a woman aged 18-49 years in good health. The chain employs TRBV5-4 and TRBJ2-7; D is perhaps TRBD2 (5 bases). The source material was PBMCs. This CDR3 is CASSPRGSVPYEQYF. CDR3 DNA: TGTGCCAGCAGCCCAAGAGGGTCCGTCCCCTACGAGCAGTACTTC.